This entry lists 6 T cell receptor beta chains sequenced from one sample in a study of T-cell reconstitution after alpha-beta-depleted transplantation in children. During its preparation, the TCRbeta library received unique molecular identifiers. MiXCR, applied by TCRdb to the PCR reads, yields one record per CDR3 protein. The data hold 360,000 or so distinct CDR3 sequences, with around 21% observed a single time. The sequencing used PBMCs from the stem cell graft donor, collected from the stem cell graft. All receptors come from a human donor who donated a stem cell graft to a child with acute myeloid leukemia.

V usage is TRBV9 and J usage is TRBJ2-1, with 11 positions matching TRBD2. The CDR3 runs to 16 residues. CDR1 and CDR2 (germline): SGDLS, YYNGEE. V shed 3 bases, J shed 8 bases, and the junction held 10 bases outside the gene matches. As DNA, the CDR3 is TGTGCCAGCAGCGCCTCACTAGCGGGAGCGTTCGATGAGCAGTTCTTC. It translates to CASSASLAGAFDEQFF.

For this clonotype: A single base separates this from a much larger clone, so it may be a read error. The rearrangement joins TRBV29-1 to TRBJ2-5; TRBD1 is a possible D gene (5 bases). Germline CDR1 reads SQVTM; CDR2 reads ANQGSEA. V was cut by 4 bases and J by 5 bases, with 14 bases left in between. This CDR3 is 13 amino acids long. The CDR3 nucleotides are TGCAGCGTTGGTGGGGCAGGGATCGAGACCCAGTACTTC. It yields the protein CSVGGAGIETQYF.

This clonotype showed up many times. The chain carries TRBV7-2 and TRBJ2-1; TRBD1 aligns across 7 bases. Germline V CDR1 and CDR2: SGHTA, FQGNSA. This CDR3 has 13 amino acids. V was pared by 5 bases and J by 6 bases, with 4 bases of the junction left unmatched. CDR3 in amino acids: CASSLRQGNEQFF. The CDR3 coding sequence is TGTGCCAGCAGCCTTAGACAGGGCAATGAGCAGTTCTTC.

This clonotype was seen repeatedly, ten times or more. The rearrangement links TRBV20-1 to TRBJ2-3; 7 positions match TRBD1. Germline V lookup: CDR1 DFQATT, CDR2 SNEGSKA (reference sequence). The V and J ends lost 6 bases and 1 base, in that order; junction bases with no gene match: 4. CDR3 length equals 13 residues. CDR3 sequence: CSARTGGTDTQYF. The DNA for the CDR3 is TGCAGTGCCCGGACAGGAGGCACAGATACGCAGTATTTT.

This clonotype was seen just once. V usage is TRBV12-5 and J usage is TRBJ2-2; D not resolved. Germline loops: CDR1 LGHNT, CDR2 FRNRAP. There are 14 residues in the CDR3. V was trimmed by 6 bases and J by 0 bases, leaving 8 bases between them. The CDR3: CASGSNPNTGELFF. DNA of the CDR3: TGTGCTAGTGGATCCAACCCGAACACCGGGGAGCTGTTTTTT.

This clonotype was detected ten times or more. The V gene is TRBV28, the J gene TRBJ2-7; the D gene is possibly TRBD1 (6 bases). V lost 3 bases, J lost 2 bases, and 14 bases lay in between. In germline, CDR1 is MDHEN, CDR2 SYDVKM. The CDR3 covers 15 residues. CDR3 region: CASSFPTGRTYEQYF. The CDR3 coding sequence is TGTGCCAGCAGTTTTCCTACAGGGCGAACCTACGAGCAGTACTTC.